One T cell receptor (beta chain) is described in this entry. Its antigen is undetermined. Other nucleotide sequences in the sample specify the same CDR3. Assay used: immunoSEQ multiplex PCR; TCRdb lists only in-frame clones, some missing. The sample carries approximately 37,000 clones, around 86% recorded once. This sample is drawn from a study of T cells in localized non-small cell lung cancer. General observations from the study: T cell clonality was highest in uninvolved adjacent lung, above tumor. The appearance of a median approximately 57 of the top 100 tumor clones was seen in adjacent lung. Heterogeneity remains possible, as sequencing covered one tumor region only. A denser population of T cells in blood accompanied longer overall survival.

The junction had 0 bases not matched to a gene; V was cut back by 4 bases and J by 1 base. CDR3 length equals 13 residues. Germline V CDR1 and CDR2: SSHAT, FNYEAQ (reference sequence). Sequences were derived from peripheral blood, sampled before any cancer treatment. The V and J genes are TRBV7-7 and TRBJ2-5, with TRBD1 matching 7 bases. This clonotype originated in a man aged 18 to 49 with stage I lung adenocarcinoma. CDR3 sequence reads: CASSWDSQETQYF. The CDR3 DNA reads as TGTGCCAGCAGCTGGGACAGCCAAGAGACCCAGTACTTC.